These 29 T cell receptor beta chains came from one sample sequenced in a study of T cells expressing NK-cell markers. Using the 5' RACE reads, TCRdb records one entry per CDR3 protein without DNA. The sample spans 400,000 to 450,000 distinct CDR3 sequences; the ten largest clones claim about 7.1%. The sequencing input was blood T cells: a sorted CD56 or NKG2C T cell subset, CD4+ or CD8+ T cells, or bulk PBMC T cells (not recorded which). These receptors came from a woman between 18 and 70 years old in good health.

This rearrangement joins TRBV4-3 to TRBJ2-1. Germline assignment: CDR1 LGHNA and CDR2 YSLEER. The CDR3 is made up of 17 amino acids. The CDR3: CASSQDTLETSYNEQFF.

V and J are TRBV20-1 and TRBJ1-1. CDR3 size: 12 residues. Germline V gives CDR1 DFQATT, CDR2 SNEGSKA (reference sequence). The CDR3 loop reads CSARTEYTEAFF.

This chain uses TRBV20-1 with TRBJ2-1; TCRdb reports TRBD2, a call that lacks DNA to check it against. Germline values: CDR1 DFQATT, CDR2 SNEGSKA (reference sequence). The length of the CDR3 is 13 residues. CDR3 sequence: CSAAPGGPNEQFF.

The chain uses TRBV20-1 and TRBJ2-3; the TRBD2 assignment by TCRdb is unverifiable without DNA. The CDR3 has 14 residues. Germline CDR1 and CDR2: DFQATT and SNEGSKA (reference sequence). CDR3 sequence: CSALAGGLIDTQYF.

The rearrangement joins TRBV20-1 to TRBJ1-4; TCRdb designates TRBD1, a call that cannot be tested without DNA. Germline V gene data show CDR1 as DFQATT and CDR2 as SNEGSKA (reference sequence). The CDR3 has 15 residues. This CDR3 is CSARGDKSTNEKLFF.

This chain joins TRBV5-5 and TRBJ2-3; TCRdb's D call of TRBD1 is untestable without DNA. The CDR3 is 16 amino acids. CDR1 is SGHKS, CDR2 YYEKEE, per germline (reference sequence). This CDR3 reads CASSSPQSTDTDTQYF.

The gene calls are TRBV20-1 and TRBJ2-7; as DNA is missing, the TRBD1 call by TCRdb cannot be tested. Germline values: CDR1 DFQATT, CDR2 SNEGSKA (reference sequence). The CDR3 spans 12 residues. The CDR3 region is CSPGRLHYEQYF.

The rearrangement uses TRBV5-1 and TRBJ2-3; the D call from TCRdb, TRBD2, cannot be confirmed without DNA. The CDR3 length is 16 residues. The germline V gene encodes CDR1 SGHRS and CDR2 YFSETQ. CDR3 loop: CASHLGAGALGYTQYF.

The rearrangement joins TRBV7-6 to TRBJ2-1; TCRdb proposes TRBD2, but this gene call is untestable without DNA. The CDR3 is 16 residues long. The V gene's germline CDR1 is SGHVS and CDR2 FNYEAQ. CDR3 sequence reads: CASSLAGLALLDEQFF.

CDR3 in amino acids: CASSRAAGEPTDTQYF. This chain links TRBV9 with TRBJ2-3; TCRdb names TRBD2, which stays unverified in the absence of DNA. Germline V gene data show CDR1 as SGDLS and CDR2 as YYNGEE. The CDR3 is made up of 16 amino acids.

The J gene is TRBJ2-3, the V gene TRBV28; TCRdb returns TRBD2, unconfirmable since there is no DNA. The CDR3 contains 15 residues. Germline V gives CDR1 MDHEN, CDR2 SYDVKM. The CDR3 spells CASSPSGSPTDTQYF.

The chain has TRBV4-3 and TRBJ2-1. This CDR3 comprises 13 residues. CDR1 and CDR2 (germline): LGHNA, YSLEER. CDR3 in amino acids: CASSQDSNNEQFF.

V usage is TRBV11-1 and J usage is TRBJ2-3; the TCRdb call, TRBD2, lacks DNA for checking. The CDR3 spans 20 residues. Germline V gene data show CDR1 as SGHAT and CDR2 as FQDESV (reference sequence). CDR3: CASSLPAKVSPYSLTDTQYF.

The chain uses TRBV4-2 and TRBJ2-3; the D call from TCRdb, TRBD2, cannot be confirmed without DNA. This CDR3 is 16 amino acids long. In germline, CDR1 is LGHNA, CDR2 YNFKEQ. The CDR3 sequence: CASSQNPGLVPDTQYF.

The rearrangement links TRBV10-2 to TRBJ2-1; TCRdb names TRBD2, which stays unverified in the absence of DNA. Per germline, CDR1 WSHSY and CDR2 SAAADI. The CDR3 consists of 15 residues. The CDR3 protein is CASSPLAGGFGEQFF.

The chain carries TRBV11-2 and TRBJ2-5. CDR1 and CDR2 (germline): SGHAT, FQNNGV. The CDR3 runs 12 residues. CDR3 sequence: CASSYWSETQYF.

The chain carries TRBV19 and TRBJ1-1; there is no DNA to check the TCRdb D call of TRBD1. This CDR3 is built from 14 residues. Germline values: CDR1 LNHDA, CDR2 SQIVND (reference sequence). The CDR3 protein is CASSIRAGTGEAFF.

The chain recombines TRBV29-1 with TRBJ1-4. The germline V gene has CDR1 SQVTM and CDR2 ANQGSEA. This CDR3 spans 13 amino acids. Here the CDR3 reads CSVEKETNEKLFF. The whole variable domain, remainder taken from reference TRBV29-1 and TRBJ1-4, is SAVISQKPSRDICQRGTSLTIQCQVDSQVTMMFWYRQQPGQSLTLIATANQGSEATYESGFVIDKFPISRPNLTFSTLTVSNMSPEDSSIYLCSVEKETNEKLFFGSGTQLSVL.

The J gene is TRBJ2-5, the V gene TRBV7-7; with no DNA, the TCRdb D assignment of TRBD2 cannot be verified. Germline V gene data show CDR1 as SSHAT and CDR2 as FNYEAQ (reference sequence). The CDR3 has 16 amino acids. This chain's CDR3 is CASSKRTGTIQETQYF.

The rearrangement joins TRBV4-3 to TRBJ2-1; TCRdb selects TRBD2, and the lack of DNA leaves this call unchecked. There are 14 residues in the CDR3. CDR1 is LGHNA, CDR2 YSLEER, per germline. CDR3 loop: CASSSGTSGDEQFF.

This chain links TRBV9 with TRBJ2-5; the D gene TCRdb calls, TRBD1, cannot be checked with no DNA. In germline, CDR1 is SGDLS, CDR2 YYNGEE. The CDR3 is made up of 14 amino acids. CDR3 sequence reads: CASSPRVEGETQYF.

J is TRBJ2-1 and V is TRBV20-1; as DNA is missing, the TRBD2 call by TCRdb cannot be tested. Germline CDR1 DFQATT, CDR2 SNEGSKA (reference sequence). The CDR3 has 17 amino acids. The CDR3: CSARDIGRAGGYNEQFF.

J is TRBJ2-5 and V is TRBV11-2; the TCRdb D gene call, TRBD1, has no DNA to confirm it. The germline V gene encodes CDR1 SGHAT and CDR2 FQNNGV. This CDR3 contains 19 residues. CDR3 region: CASSLGGGKYPRGPETQYF.

The J gene is TRBJ2-1, the V gene TRBV9; as DNA is missing, the TRBD2 call by TCRdb cannot be tested. The germline CDR1 and CDR2 sequences are SGDLS and YYNGEE. The CDR3 spans 14 residues. CDR3: CASSVGSSVNEQFF.

The V and J genes are TRBV5-1 and TRBJ1-6; TCRdb gives TRBD1 as the D gene, but with no DNA this cannot be confirmed. Germline V gives CDR1 SGHRS, CDR2 YFSETQ. The CDR3 runs 15 residues. The CDR3 sequence: CASSTPGTSNSPLHF. The whole variable domain, remainder taken from reference TRBV5-1 and TRBJ1-6, is KAGVTQTPRYLIKTRGQQVTLSCSPISGHRSVSWYQQTPGQGLQFLFEYFSETQRNKGNFPGRFSGRQFSNSRSEMNVSTLELGDSALYLCASSTPGTSNSPLHFGNGTRLTVT.

The chain uses TRBV12-3 or TRBV12-4 and TRBJ2-6; as DNA is missing, the TRBD1 call by TCRdb cannot be tested. There are 16 residues in the CDR3. The CDR3: CAGQSRGPSGANVLTF.

This CDR3 reads CASRLAGNSYEQYF. This rearrangement joins TRBV3-1 to TRBJ2-7; TCRdb outputs TRBD2, but without DNA this stays unchecked. Germline values: CDR1 LGHDT, CDR2 YNNKEL (reference sequence). This CDR3 spans 14 amino acids.

The CDR3 protein is CSVESSPGGYNEQFF. The V and J genes are TRBV29-1 and TRBJ2-1; the TRBD2 assignment by TCRdb is unverifiable without DNA. CDR1 SQVTM and CDR2 ANQGSEA come from the germline V gene. CDR3 length: 15 residues.

The chain uses TRBV2 and TRBJ2-1; without DNA, the TCRdb call of TRBD2 cannot be checked. The V gene's germline CDR1 is SNHLY and CDR2 FYNNEI. This CDR3 region has 17 residues. CDR3 amino acids: CASNGLAGGRAYNEQFF.